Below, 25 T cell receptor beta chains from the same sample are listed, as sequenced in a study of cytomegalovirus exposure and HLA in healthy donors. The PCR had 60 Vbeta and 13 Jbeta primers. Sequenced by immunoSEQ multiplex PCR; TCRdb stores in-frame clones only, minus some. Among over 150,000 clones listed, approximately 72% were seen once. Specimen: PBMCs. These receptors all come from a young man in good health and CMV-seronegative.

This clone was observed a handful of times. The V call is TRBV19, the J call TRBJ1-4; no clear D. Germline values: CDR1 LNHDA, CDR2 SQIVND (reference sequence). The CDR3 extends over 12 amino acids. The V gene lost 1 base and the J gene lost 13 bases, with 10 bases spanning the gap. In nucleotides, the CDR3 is TGTGCCAGTAGTATAGTCTCGGGGAGACTGTTTTTT. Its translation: CASSIVSGRLFF.

The chain's CDR3 is CATSRSPAGGKETQYF. Here the CDR3 DNA reads TGTGCCACCAGCAGAAGTCCAGCGGGGGGCAAAGAGACCCAGTACTTC. The chain carries TRBV15 and TRBJ2-5, with TRBD2 identical over 9 bases. Trimming took 2 bases from V and 3 from J; bases not matched to a gene: 7. Germline CDR1 LNHNV, CDR2 YYDKDF (reference sequence). The CDR3 is made up of 16 amino acids.

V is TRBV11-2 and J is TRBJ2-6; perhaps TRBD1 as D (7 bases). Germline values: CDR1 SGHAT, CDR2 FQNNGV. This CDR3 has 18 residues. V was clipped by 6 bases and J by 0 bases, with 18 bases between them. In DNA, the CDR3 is TGTGCCAGCAGTCCGCGGGACAGCCGTTTCTCTGGGGCCAACGTCCTGACTTTC. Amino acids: CASSPRDSRFSGANVLTF.

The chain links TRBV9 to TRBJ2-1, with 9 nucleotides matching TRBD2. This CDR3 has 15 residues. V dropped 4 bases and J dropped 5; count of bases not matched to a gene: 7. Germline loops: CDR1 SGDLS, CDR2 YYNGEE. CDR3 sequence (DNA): TGTGCCAGCAGCCCCTGGGCGGGGGGGGACAATGAGCAGTTCTTC. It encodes CASSPWAGGDNEQFF. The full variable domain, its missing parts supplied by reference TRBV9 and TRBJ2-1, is DSGVTQTPKHLITATGQRVTLRCSPRSGDLSVYWYQQSLDQGLQFLIQYYNGEERAKGNILERFSAQQFPDLHSELNLSSLELGDSALYFCASSPWAGGDNEQFFGPGTRLTVL.

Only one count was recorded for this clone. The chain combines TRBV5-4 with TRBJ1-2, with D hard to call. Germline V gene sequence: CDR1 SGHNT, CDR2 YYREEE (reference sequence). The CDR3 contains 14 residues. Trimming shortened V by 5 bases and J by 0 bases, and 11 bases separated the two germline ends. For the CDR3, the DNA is TGTGCCAGCAGTCGTCCCGGGACTAACTATGGCTACACCTTC. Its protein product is CASSRPGTNYGYTF.

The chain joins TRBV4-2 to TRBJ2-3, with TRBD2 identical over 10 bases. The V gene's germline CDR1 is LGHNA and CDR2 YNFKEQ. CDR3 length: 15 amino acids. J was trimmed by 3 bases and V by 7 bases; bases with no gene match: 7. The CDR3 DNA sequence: TGTGCCAGCAACCCCCTAGCGGGGGTTACAGATACGCAGTATTTT. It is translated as CASNPLAGVTDTQYF.

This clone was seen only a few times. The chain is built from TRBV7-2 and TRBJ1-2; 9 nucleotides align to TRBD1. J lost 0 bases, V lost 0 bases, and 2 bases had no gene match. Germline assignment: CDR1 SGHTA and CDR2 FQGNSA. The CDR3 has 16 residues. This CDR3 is CASSLAGTGTNYGYTF. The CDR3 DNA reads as TGTGCCAGCAGCTTAGCCGGGACAGGGACTAACTATGGCTACACCTTC.

In nucleotides, the CDR3 is TGTGCCAGCTCACCACCAGGCACAGGGGGTTTCGATACGCAGTATTTT. Residues: CASSPPGTGGFDTQYF. V is TRBV18 and J is TRBJ2-3, with 8 positions matching TRBD1. Germline V CDR1 and CDR2: KGHSH, LQKENI. The CDR3 is 16 amino acids. The junction had 8 bases not matched to a gene; V was cut back by 0 bases and J by 6 bases.

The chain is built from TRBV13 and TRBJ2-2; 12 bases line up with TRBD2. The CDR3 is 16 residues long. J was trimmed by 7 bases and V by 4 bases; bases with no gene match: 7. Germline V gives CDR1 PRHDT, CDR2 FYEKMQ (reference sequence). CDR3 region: CASSSGLAGIYGELFF. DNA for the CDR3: TGTGCCAGCAGCTCCGGACTAGCGGGGATTTACGGGGAGCTGTTTTTT. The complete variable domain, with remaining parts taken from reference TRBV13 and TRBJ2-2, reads AAGVIQSPRHLIKEKRETATLKCYPIPRHDTVYWYQQGPGQDPQFLISFYEKMQSDKGSIPDRFSAQQFSDYHSELNMSSLELGDSALYFCASSSGLAGIYGELFFGEGSRLTVL.

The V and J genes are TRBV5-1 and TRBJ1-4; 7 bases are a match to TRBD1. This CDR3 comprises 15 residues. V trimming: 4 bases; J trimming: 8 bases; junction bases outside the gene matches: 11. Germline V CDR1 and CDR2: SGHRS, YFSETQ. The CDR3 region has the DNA TGCGCCAGCAGCAGGCAACAGGGGTTTAGCGAAAAACTGTTTTTT. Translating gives CASSRQQGFSEKLFF.

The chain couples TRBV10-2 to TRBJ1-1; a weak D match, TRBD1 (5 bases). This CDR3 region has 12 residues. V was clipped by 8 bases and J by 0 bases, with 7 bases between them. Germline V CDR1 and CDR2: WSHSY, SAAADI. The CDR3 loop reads CASCRVNTEAFF. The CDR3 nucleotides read TGCGCCAGCTGCAGGGTGAACACTGAAGCTTTCTTT.

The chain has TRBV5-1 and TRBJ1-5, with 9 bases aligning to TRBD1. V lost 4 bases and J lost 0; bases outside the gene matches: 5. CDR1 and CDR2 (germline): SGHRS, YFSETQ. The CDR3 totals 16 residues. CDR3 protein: CASSPTGGNSNQPQHF. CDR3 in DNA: TGCGCCAGCAGCCCGACAGGGGGTAATAGCAATCAGCCCCAGCATTTT.

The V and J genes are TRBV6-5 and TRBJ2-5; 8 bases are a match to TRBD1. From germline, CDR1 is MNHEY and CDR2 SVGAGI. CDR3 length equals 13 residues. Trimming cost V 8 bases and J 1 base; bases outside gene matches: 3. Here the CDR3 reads CASGQGAQETQYF. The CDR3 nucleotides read TGTGCCAGCGGGCAGGGGGCCCAAGAGACCCAGTACTTC.

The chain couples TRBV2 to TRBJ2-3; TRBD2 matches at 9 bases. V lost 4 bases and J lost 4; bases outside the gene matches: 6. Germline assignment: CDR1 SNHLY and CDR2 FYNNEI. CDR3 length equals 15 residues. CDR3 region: CASSGRRGGADTQYF. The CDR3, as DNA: TGTGCCAGCAGTGGTCGGCGGGGGGGCGCAGATACGCAGTATTTT.

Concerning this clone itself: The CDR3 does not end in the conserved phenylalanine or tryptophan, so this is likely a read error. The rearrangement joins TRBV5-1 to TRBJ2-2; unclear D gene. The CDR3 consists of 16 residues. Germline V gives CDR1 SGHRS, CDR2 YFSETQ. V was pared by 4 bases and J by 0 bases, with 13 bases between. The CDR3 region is CASSLDPPANTGELFL. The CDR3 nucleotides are TGCGCCAGCAGCCTGGACCCCCCCGCGAACACCGGGGAGCTGTTTCTT.

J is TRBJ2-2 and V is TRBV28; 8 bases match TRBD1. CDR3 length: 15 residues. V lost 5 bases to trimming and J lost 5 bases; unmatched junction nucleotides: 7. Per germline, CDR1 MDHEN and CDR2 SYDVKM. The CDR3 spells CASSTSGGRTGELFF. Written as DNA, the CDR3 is TGTGCCAGCAGTACCTCAGGGGGCAGGACCGGGGAGCTGTTTTTT.

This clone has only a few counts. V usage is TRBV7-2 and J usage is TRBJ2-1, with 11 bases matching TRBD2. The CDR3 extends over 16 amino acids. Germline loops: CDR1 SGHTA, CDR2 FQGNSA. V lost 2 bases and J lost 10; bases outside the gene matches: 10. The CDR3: CASSLMSSGGAGEQFF. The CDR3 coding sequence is TGTGCCAGCAGCTTAATGAGTAGCGGGGGGGCAGGGGAGCAGTTCTTC. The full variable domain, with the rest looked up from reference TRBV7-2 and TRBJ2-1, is GAGVSQSPSNKVTEKGKDVELRCDPISGHTALYWYRQSLGQGLEFLIYFQGNSAPDKSGLPSDRFSAERTGGSVSTLTIQRTQQEDSAVYLCASSLMSSGGAGEQFFGPGTRLTVL.

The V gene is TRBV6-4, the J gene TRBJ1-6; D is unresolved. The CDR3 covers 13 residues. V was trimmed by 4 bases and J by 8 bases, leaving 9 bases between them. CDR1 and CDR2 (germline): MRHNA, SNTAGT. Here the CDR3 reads CASSAEVDSPLHF. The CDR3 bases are TGTGCCAGCAGTGCGGAGGTGGATTCACCCCTCCACTTT.

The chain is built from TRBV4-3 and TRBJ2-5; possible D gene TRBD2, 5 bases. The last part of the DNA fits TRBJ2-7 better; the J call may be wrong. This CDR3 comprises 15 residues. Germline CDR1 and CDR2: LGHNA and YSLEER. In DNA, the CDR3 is TGCGCCAGCAGTATCGGTGGAGGTGACTCCTACGAGCAGTACTTC. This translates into CASSIGGGDSYEQYF.

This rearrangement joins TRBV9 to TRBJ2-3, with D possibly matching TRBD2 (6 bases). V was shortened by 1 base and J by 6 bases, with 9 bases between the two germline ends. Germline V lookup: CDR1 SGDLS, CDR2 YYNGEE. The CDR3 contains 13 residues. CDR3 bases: TGTGCCAGCAGCGTATGGGGGGAGGATACGCAGTATTTT. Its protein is CASSVWGEDTQYF.

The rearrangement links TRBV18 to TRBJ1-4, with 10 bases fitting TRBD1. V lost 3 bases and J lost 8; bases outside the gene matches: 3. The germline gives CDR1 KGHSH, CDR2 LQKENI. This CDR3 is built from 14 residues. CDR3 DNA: TGTGCCAGCTCACCCGGACAGGGGGTCGAAAAACTGTTTTTT. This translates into CASSPGQGVEKLFF.

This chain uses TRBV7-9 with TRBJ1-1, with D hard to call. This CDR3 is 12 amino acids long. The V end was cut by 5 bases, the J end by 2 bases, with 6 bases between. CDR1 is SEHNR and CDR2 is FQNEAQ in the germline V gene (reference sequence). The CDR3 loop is CASSHRNTEAFF. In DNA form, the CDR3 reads TGTGCCAGCAGCCACAGAAACACTGAAGCTTTCTTT.

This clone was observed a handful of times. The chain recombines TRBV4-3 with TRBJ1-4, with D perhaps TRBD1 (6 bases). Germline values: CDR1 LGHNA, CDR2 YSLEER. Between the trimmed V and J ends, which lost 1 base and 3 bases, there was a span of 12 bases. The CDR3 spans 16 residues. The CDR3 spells CASSQVAGAANEKLFF. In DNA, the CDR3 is TGCGCCAGCAGCCAAGTGGCGGGGGCGGCTAATGAAAAACTGTTTTTT.

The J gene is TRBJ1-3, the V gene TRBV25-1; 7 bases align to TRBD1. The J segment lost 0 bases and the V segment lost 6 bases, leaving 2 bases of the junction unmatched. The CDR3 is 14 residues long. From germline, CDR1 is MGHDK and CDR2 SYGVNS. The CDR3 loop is CASRGDSSGNTIYF. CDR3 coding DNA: TGTGCCAGCAGGGGGGACAGCTCTGGAAACACCATATATTTT.

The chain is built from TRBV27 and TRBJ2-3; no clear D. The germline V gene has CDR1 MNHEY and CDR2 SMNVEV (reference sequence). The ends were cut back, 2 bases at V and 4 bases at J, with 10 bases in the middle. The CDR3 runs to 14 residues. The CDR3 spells CASSLILPADTQYF. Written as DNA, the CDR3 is TGTGCCAGCAGTTTAATTCTGCCGGCAGATACGCAGTATTTT.